This T cell receptor beta chain was identified in a study of blood T cell repertoires in COVID-19. For the study at large: Both acute and convalescent COVID-19 samples were obtained from the United States, Italy and Spain. Nucleic acid was either cDNA or gDNA, and it came from T cells, B-cell-depleted T cells, or PBMCs.

The repertoire was sequenced with immunoSEQ multiplex PCR; TCRdb's copy has only in-frame clones and lacks some. This sample has almost 90,000 clones, with about 87% found just once. Germline values: CDR1 GTSNPN, CDR2 SVGIG (reference sequence). Trimming pared 5 bases from V and 2 bases from J, leaving 13 bases between. There are 14 residues in the CDR3. The chain links TRBV30 to TRBJ1-5, with D unresolved. This clonotype was sampled from an elderly man with acute or convalescent COVID-19. The sample taken for sequencing was peripheral blood. CDR3 loop: CAWGGSGGNQPQHF. As DNA, the CDR3 is TGTGCCTGGGGAGGGTCGGGTGGCAATCAGCCCCAGCATTTT. The whole variable domain, remainder taken from reference TRBV30 and TRBJ1-5, is SQTIHQWPATLVQPVGSPLSLECTVEGTSNPNLYWYRQAAGRGLQLLFYSVGIGQISSEVPQNLSASRPQDRQFILSSKKLLLSDSGFYLCAWGGSGGNQPQHFGDGTRLSIL.